This note documents a single T cell receptor (beta chain) sequence. The data derive from a study of blood T cell repertoires in COVID-19. Only in-frame clones appear in the TCRdb table, and some are missing; sequencing was by immunoSEQ multiplex PCR. This table holds fewer than 400,000 clones, roughly 86% found once. The recovered donors of Cohort 3 showed two negative PCRs, clearance, or symptom resolution. The CDR3 sequence is 15 residues long. Germline-derived CDR1 and CDR2 are SQVTM and ANQGSEA. Deletions cut 6 bases from V and 8 bases from J, with 22 bases between. Source material: PBMCs or T cells enriched from blood (not recorded which). This TCR was sampled from a woman aged 25 to 39 who had recovered from COVID-19. V and J are TRBV29-1 and TRBJ1-4; perhaps TRBD1 as D (6 bases). The CDR3 DNA reads as TGCAGCGTAGCTACAGAGGGACAAGTGAGAGAAAAACTGTTTTTT. Amino acid sequence: CSVATEGQVREKLFF.